These 10 T cell receptor beta chains originate from one sample sequenced in a study of CD8+ T cells in alopecia areata. Isolated RNA was reverse transcribed into cDNA used as the sequencing template. The table came from immunoSEQ multiplex PCR; TCRdb's copy has only in-frame clones and leaves some out. In the table there are 150,000 to 250,000 clones, about 62% of which are singletons. Treatment reported: oral pan-JAK inhibitor, 5-10 mg twice daily. The source was CD4+ T cells sorted from blood, collected at week 24, from a patient treated with tofacitinib. The receptors originated from a human donor with alopecia areata.

The sample holds a few counts of this clone. The chain joins TRBV29-1 to TRBJ1-1; 7 nucleotides agree with TRBD1. Looked up from germline, CDR1 is SQVTM and CDR2 is ANQGSEA. With V trimmed by 5 bases and J by 6 bases, 3 bases remained unmatched. The CDR3 length is 11 residues. This CDR3 reads CSVRDSSEAFF. CDR3 coding DNA: TGCAGCGTTAGGGACAGCTCTGAAGCTTTCTTT. Variable domain in full (rest from reference TRBV29-1 and TRBJ1-1): SAVISQKPSRDICQRGTSLTIQCQVDSQVTMMFWYRQQPGQSLTLIATANQGSEATYESGFVIDKFPISRPNLTFSTLTVSNMSPEDSSIYLCSVRDSSEAFFGQGTRLTVV.

Written as DNA, the CDR3 is TGTGCCAGCAGTGGGGTCCTTGGAAGTTACGAGCAGTACTTC. It translates to CASSGVLGSYEQYF. The chain has TRBV25-1 and TRBJ2-7; no clear D. The CDR3 totals 14 residues. V was clipped by 4 bases and J by 4 bases, with 14 bases between them. From germline, CDR1 is MGHDK and CDR2 SYGVNS.

V and J are TRBV5-1 and TRBJ2-7; D perhaps matches TRBD1 (6 bases). The CDR3 is 16 amino acids. Trimming cost V 4 bases and J 4 bases, with 21 bases left between them. The germline V gene encodes CDR1 SGHRS and CDR2 YFSETQ. The CDR3 DNA is TGCGCCAGCAGCACCACTCTGACAGGAGTCCTGTACGAGCAGTACTTC. It encodes CASSTTLTGVLYEQYF.

This chain connects TRBV28 to TRBJ2-5, with 10 bases fitting TRBD2. Germline CDR1 MDHEN, CDR2 SYDVKM. This CDR3 contains 15 residues. The V segment lost 4 bases and the J segment 9 bases; nucleotides outside the gene matches: 11. This chain's CDR3 is CASSSLISGRRAQYF. The CDR3 coding sequence is TGTGCCAGCAGTTCCCTCATTAGCGGGAGGAGGGCCCAGTACTTC.

A few counts support this clone. V usage is TRBV5-4 and J usage is TRBJ2-7; no firm D call. In germline, CDR1 is SGHNT, CDR2 YYREEE (reference sequence). The CDR3 has 13 residues. Trimming cost V 2 bases and J 0 bases, with 6 bases left between them. The CDR3 reads CASSFGSSYEQYF. The CDR3 DNA is TGTGCCAGCAGCTTCGGCAGCTCCTACGAGCAGTACTTC.

This clone has just a few counts. The V call is TRBV5-6, the J call TRBJ2-5, with 8 nucleotides matching TRBD2. With V trimmed by 1 base and J by 1 base, 12 bases remained unmatched. CDR1 is SGHDT, CDR2 YYEEEE, per germline. There are 18 residues in the CDR3. Written as DNA, the CDR3 is TGTGCCAGCAGCTTGAGTGGGGGGACTAGACACTTCCAAGAGACCCAGTACTTC. It codes for CASSLSGGTRHFQETQYF.

This chain links TRBV29-1 with TRBJ1-4; D remains unclear. The germline V gene encodes CDR1 SQVTM and CDR2 ANQGSEA. With 4 bases removed from V and 4 bases from J, the gap between germline ends came to 4 bases. The CDR3 has 11 residues. The CDR3 here is CSVGYNEKLFF. Written as DNA, the CDR3 is TGCAGCGTTGGATATAATGAAAAACTGTTTTTT.

Only a few counts were recorded for this clone. The chain is built from TRBV5-4 and TRBJ2-5; weak D call: TRBD1 (7 bases). The CDR3 has 16 amino acids. Trimming pared 4 bases from V and 2 bases from J, leaving 18 bases between. Germline V CDR1 and CDR2: SGHNT, YYREEE (reference sequence). The CDR3 spells CASSPAGRGRQETQYF. The CDR3 nucleotides are TGTGCCAGCAGCCCCGCGGGCAGGGGGAGGCAAGAGACCCAGTACTTC.

This clone was observed a handful of times. The chain has TRBV5-6 and TRBJ2-3; 8 positions match TRBD1. CDR1 SGHDT and CDR2 YYEEEE come from the germline V gene. There are 16 residues in the CDR3. The trim removed 2 bases at V and 1 base at J, leaving 6 bases unmatched. The CDR3 DNA reads as TGTGCCAGCAGCTTACTCCCGGGACAGGGCACAGATACGCAGTATTTT. It encodes CASSLLPGQGTDTQYF.

This chain links TRBV29-1 with TRBJ1-4; 8 bases map to TRBD1. Germline values: CDR1 SQVTM, CDR2 ANQGSEA. This CDR3 comprises 13 residues. Unmatched junction bases numbered 1, after V lost 4 bases and J lost 3 bases. CDR3: CSVAGQANEKLFF. The CDR3 DNA sequence: TGCAGCGTTGCGGGACAGGCTAATGAAAAACTGTTTTTT. The full variable domain, in which reference TRBV29-1 and TRBJ1-4 provide the parts outside the CDR3, is SAVISQKPSRDICQRGTSLTIQCQVDSQVTMMFWYRQQPGQSLTLIATANQGSEATYESGFVIDKFPISRPNLTFSTLTVSNMSPEDSSIYLCSVAGQANEKLFFGSGTQLSVL.